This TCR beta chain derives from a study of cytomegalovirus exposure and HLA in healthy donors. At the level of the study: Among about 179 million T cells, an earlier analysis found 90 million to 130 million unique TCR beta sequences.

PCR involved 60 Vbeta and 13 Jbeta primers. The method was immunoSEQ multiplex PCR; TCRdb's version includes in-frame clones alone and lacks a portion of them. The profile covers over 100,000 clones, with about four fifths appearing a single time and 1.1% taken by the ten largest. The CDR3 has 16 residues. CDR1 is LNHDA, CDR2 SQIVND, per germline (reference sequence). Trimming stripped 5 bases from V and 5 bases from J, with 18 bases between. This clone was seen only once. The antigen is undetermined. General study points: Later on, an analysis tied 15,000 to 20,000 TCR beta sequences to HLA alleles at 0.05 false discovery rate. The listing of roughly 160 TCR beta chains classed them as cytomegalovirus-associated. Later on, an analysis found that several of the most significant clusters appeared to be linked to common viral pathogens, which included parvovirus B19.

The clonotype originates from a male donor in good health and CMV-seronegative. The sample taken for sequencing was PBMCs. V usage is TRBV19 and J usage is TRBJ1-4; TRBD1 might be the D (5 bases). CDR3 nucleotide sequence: TGTGCCAGTAGTCCTCCCCCGGGGGAAGGGAATGAAAAACTGTTTTTT. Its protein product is CASSPPPGEGNEKLFF.